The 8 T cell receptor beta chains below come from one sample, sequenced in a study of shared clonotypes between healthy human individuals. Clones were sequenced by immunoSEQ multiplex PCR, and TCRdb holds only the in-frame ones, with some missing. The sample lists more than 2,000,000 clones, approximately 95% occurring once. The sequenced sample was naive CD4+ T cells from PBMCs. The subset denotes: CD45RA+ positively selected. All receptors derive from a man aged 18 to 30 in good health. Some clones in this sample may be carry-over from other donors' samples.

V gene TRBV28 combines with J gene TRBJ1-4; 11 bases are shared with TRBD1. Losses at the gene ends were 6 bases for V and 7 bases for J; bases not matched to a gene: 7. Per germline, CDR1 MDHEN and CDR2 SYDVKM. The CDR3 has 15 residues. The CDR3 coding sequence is TGTGCCAGCAGCCCCCCGGGACAGGGGGTTGAAAAACTGTTTTTT. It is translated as CASSPPGQGVEKLFF.

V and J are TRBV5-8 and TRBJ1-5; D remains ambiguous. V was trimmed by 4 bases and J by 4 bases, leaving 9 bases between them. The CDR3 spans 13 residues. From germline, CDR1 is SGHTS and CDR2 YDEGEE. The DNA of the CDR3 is TGTGCCAGCAGCACCGGACCAAATCAGCCCCAGCATTTT. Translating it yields CASSTGPNQPQHF.

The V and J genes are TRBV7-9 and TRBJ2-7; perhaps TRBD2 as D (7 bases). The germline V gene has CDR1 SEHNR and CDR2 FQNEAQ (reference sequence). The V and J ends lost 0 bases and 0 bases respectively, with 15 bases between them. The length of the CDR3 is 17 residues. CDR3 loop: CASSLARGQASSYEQYF. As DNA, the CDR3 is TGTGCCAGCAGCTTAGCGCGGGGGCAGGCCAGCTCCTACGAGCAGTACTTC.

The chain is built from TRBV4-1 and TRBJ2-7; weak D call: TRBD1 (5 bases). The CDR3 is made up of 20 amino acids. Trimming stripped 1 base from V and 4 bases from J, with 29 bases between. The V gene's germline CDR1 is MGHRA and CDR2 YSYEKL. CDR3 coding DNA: TGCGCCAGCAGCCAAGGGTTAGGGTCGGCAGTCAGCCCAGGGTTTTACGAGCAGTACTTC. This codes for CASSQGLGSAVSPGFYEQYF.

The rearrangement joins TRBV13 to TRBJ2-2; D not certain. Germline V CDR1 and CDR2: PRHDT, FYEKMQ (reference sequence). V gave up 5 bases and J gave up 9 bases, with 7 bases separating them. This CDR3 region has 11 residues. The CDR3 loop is CASSLVRELFF. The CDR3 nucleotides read TGTGCCAGCAGCCTAGTTAGGGAGCTGTTTTTT. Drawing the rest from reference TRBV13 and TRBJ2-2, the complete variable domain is AAGVIQSPRHLIKEKRETATLKCYPIPRHDTVYWYQQGPGQDPQFLISFYEKMQSDKGSIPDRFSAQQFSDYHSELNMSSLELGDSALYFCASSLVRELFFGEGSRLTVL.

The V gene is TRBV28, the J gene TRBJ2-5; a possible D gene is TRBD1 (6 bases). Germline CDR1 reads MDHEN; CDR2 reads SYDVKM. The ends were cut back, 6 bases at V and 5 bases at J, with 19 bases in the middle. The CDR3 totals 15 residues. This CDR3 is CASSRRTAGWETQYF. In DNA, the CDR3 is TGTGCCAGCAGCCGCCGGACAGCCGGGTGGGAGACCCAGTACTTC. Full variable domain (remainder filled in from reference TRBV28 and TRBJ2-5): DVKVTQSSRYLVKRTGEKVFLECVQDMDHENMFWYRQDPGLGLRLIYFSYDVKMKEKGDIPEGYSVSREKKERFSLILESASTNQTSMYLCASSRRTAGWETQYFGPGTRLLVL.

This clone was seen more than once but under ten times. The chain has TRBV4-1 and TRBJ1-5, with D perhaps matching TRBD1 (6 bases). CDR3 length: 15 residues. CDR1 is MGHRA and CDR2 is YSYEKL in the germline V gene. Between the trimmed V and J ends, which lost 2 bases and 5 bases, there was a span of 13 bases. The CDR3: CASSQPDREYQPQHF. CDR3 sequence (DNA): TGCGCCAGCAGCCAACCGGACAGAGAGTATCAGCCCCAGCATTTT.

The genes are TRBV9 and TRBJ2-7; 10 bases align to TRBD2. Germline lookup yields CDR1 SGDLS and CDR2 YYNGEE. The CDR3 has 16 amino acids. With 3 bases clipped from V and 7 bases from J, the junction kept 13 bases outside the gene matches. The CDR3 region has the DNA TGTGCCAGCAGCGCTACTAGCGGGGTACTCTACGAGGAGCAGTACTTC. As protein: CASSATSGVLYEEQYF.